The 19 T cell receptor beta chains listed next were all sequenced from one sample in a study of T cells in Graves' hyperthyroidism and ophthalmopathy. Amplified TCR beta CDR3 regions derived from RNA transcripts. First-round RT-PCR with HTBI primers amplified the TCR CDR3 region. Using its own MiXCR run on the multiplex PCR reads, TCRdb lists one record per CDR3 protein. Of some 530,000 distinct CDR3 sequences listed, 20% to 25% are singletons. Sequenced input: blood. Receptor source: a woman in her 70s with Graves' ophthalmopathy.

This clonotype turned up a few times. The V and J genes are TRBV18 and TRBJ1-4; 9 nucleotides align to TRBD1. Trimming removed 5 bases from V and 8 bases from J; junction bases left unmatched: 9. This CDR3 contains 15 residues. Per the germline V gene, CDR1 is KGHSH and CDR2 is LQKENI. For the CDR3, the DNA is TGTGCCAGCTCAACGAGGAACAGGGGGCCGGAAAAACTGTTTTTT. Its protein product is CASSTRNRGPEKLFF.

This clonotype was recorded many times. This CDR3 reads CASNLAGGNNEQFF. CDR3 in DNA: TGCGCCAGCAATCTAGCGGGAGGCAACAATGAGCAGTTCTTC. This rearrangement joins TRBV5-1 to TRBJ2-1, with TRBD2 identical over 11 bases. Germline CDR1 and CDR2: SGHRS and YFSETQ. The CDR3 totals 14 residues. The V and J ends lost 6 bases and 5 bases, in that order; junction bases with no gene match: 4.

This chain links TRBV4-1 with TRBJ2-7; D gene ambiguous. This CDR3 comprises 18 residues. V was trimmed by 0 bases and J by 2 bases, leaving 20 bases between them. Looked up from germline, CDR1 is MGHRA and CDR2 is YSYEKL. The CDR3, as DNA: TGCGCCAGCAGCCAAGATCCACTCACAGTGTCCCACACCTACGAGCAGTACTTC. Residues: CASSQDPLTVSHTYEQYF.

Only a few counts were recorded for this clonotype. This chain links TRBV3-1 with TRBJ2-1; 10 bases are a match to TRBD2. V gave up 3 bases and J gave up 2 bases; unmatched junction bases: 1. This CDR3 has 15 amino acids. The V gene's germline CDR1 is LGHDT and CDR2 YNNKEL (reference sequence). Here the CDR3 reads CASSQGLATYNEQFF. In DNA, the CDR3 is TGTGCCAGCAGCCAGGGACTAGCGACCTACAATGAGCAGTTCTTC.

Regarding this clonotype: Possible read error: a much larger clone is one base away. The chain joins TRBV6-2 or TRBV6-3 to TRBJ2-7; D ambiguous. Germline V gene data show CDR1 as MNHEY and CDR2 as SVGEGT. Trimming left V 2 bases short and J 2 bases short, with 4 bases between. This CDR3 has 12 residues. The CDR3 is CASSYPAYEQYF. The CDR3 DNA sequence: TGTGCCAGCAGTTACCCCGCCTACGAGCAGTACTTC.

The V and J genes are TRBV27 and TRBJ1-5; 9 bases are shared with TRBD1. Trimming removed 7 bases from V and 3 bases from J; junction bases left unmatched: 10. Germline CDR1 is MNHEY and CDR2 is SMNVEV (reference sequence). The CDR3 totals 16 residues. The CDR3 DNA is TGTGCCAGCATCCCGACAGGGGGGGATAACAATCAGCCCCAGCATTTT. It is translated as CASIPTGGDNNQPQHF.

The sample holds one count of this clonotype. The chain links TRBV5-1 to TRBJ2-3; 7 positions agree with TRBD2. Trimming cost V 5 bases and J 3 bases; bases outside gene matches: 9. Germline assignment: CDR1 SGHRS and CDR2 YFSETQ. This CDR3 is built from 15 residues. DNA of the CDR3: TGCGCCAGCAGGCCGAGCGGGATCGGAACAGATACGCAGTATTTT. The encoded protein is CASRPSGIGTDTQYF.

This clonotype was detected a few times. The chain links TRBV3-1 to TRBJ1-2, with D perhaps matching TRBD1 (5 bases). V was trimmed by 0 bases and J by 8 bases, leaving 19 bases between them. The CDR3 contains 16 residues. Looked up from germline, CDR1 is LGHDT and CDR2 is YNNKEL (reference sequence). For the CDR3, the DNA is TGTGCCAGCAGCCAAGATCTGCAGGGCCTTGCTGGGGGCTACACCTTC. Its protein product is CASSQDLQGLAGGYTF.

This clonotype was counted between two and nine times. A much larger clone is a single base away; this may be a read error. The rearrangement uses TRBV28 and TRBJ2-7; a weak D match, TRBD2 (7 bases). The CDR3 runs to 15 residues. Germline loops: CDR1 MDHEN, CDR2 SYDVKM. The CDR3 bases are TGTGCCAGCAGTCCCAGGGGCGGGAGCTCCCACGAGCAGTACTTC. The encoded protein is CASSPRGGSSHEQYF. Combining the CDR3 with reference TRBV28 and TRBJ2-7 gives the whole variable domain DVKVTQSSRYLVKRTGEKVFLECVQDMDHENMFWYRQDPGLGLRLIYFSYDVKMKEKGDIPEGYSVSREKKERFSLILESASTNQTSMYLCASSPRGGSSHEQYFGPGTRLTVT.

This clonotype has only a few counts. V is TRBV20-1 and J is TRBJ2-3; D may be TRBD2 (5 bases). Germline V gene lookup returns CDR1 DFQATT and CDR2 SNEGSKA (reference sequence). This CDR3 spans 13 amino acids. V lost 7 bases and J lost 3, with 14 bases in between. CDR3 nucleotides: TGCAGTGGCCTGCCTAGCAGTACAGATACGCAGTATTTT. This sequence encodes CSGLPSSTDTQYF.

V is TRBV18 and J is TRBJ2-2, with D perhaps TRBD2 (6 bases). CDR1 and CDR2 from the germline V gene are KGHSH and LQKENI. Trimming took off 3 bases at V and 1 base at J, with 9 bases between the two ends. There are 15 residues in the CDR3. Here the CDR3 DNA reads TGTGCCAGCTCACCGAATAGCGGGAACACCGGGGAGCTGTTTTTT. This codes for CASSPNSGNTGELFF.

This clonotype has ten or more counts. The chain has TRBV6-2 or TRBV6-3 and TRBJ1-2; 7 nucleotides line up with TRBD1. The CDR3 has 15 residues. Trimming at V came to 7 bases and at J to 0 bases, leaving 8 bases not matched to a gene. Germline V gene sequence: CDR1 MNHEY, CDR2 SVGEGT. CDR3 protein: CASKTSTGSNYGYTF. CDR3 coding DNA: TGTGCCAGCAAAACATCGACAGGGTCTAACTATGGCTACACCTTC.

This clonotype was detected only a few times. For the CDR3, the DNA is TGTGCCAGCAGGAGACAGGGGGAAAAATACCAGCCCCAGCATTTT. Translating gives CASRRQGEKYQPQHF. V usage is TRBV28 and J usage is TRBJ1-5; 9 positions agree with TRBD1. With 6 bases clipped from V and 7 bases from J, the junction kept 10 bases outside the gene matches. Germline V lookup: CDR1 MDHEN, CDR2 SYDVKM. The CDR3 is 15 residues long.

There are a few counts of this clonotype. This rearrangement joins TRBV7-2 to TRBJ2-7; TRBD2 aligns across 9 bases. The CDR3 runs to 16 residues. Germline CDR1 is SGHTA and CDR2 is FQGNSA. With V trimmed by 4 bases and J by 4 bases, 11 bases remained unmatched. Here the CDR3 reads CASSSLAGWARYEQYF. The CDR3 DNA is TGTGCCAGCAGCTCCCTAGCGGGATGGGCTAGGTACGAGCAGTACTTC.

This clonotype was seen only a few times. The chain is built from TRBV6-1 and TRBJ1-2; 7 bases align to TRBD1. The CDR3 extends over 13 amino acids. Germline V gene data show CDR1 as MNHNS and CDR2 as SASEGT. V lost 5 bases to trimming and J lost 3 bases; unmatched junction nucleotides: 3. The CDR3 protein is CASSRQGHYGYTF. CDR3 sequence (DNA): TGTGCCAGCAGTCGACAGGGCCACTATGGCTACACCTTC.

The chain employs TRBV9 and TRBJ2-7, with TRBD2 matching 7 bases. V lost 4 bases and J lost 2; bases outside the gene matches: 9. This CDR3 comprises 15 residues. CDR1 is SGDLS, CDR2 YYNGEE, per germline. CDR3 in amino acids: CASSPAPGGTYEQYF. In DNA form, the CDR3 reads TGTGCCAGCAGCCCCGCACCGGGAGGAACCTACGAGCAGTACTTC. The entire variable domain, with the rest obtained from reference TRBV9 and TRBJ2-7, is as follows: DSGVTQTPKHLITATGQRVTLRCSPRSGDLSVYWYQQSLDQGLQFLIQYYNGEERAKGNILERFSAQQFPDLHSELNLSSLELGDSALYFCASSPAPGGTYEQYFGPGTRLTVT.

This clonotype has a count of ten or more. CDR3 protein: CASSRTFVDKQYF. The DNA for the CDR3 is TGTGCCAGCAGCCGGACATTTGTGGACAAGCAGTACTTC. The chain carries TRBV11-2 and TRBJ2-7; D is possibly TRBD1 (5 bases). V was cut by 5 bases and J by 8 bases, with 16 bases left in between. This CDR3 has 13 amino acids. Germline CDR1 and CDR2: SGHAT and FQNNGV. Supplemented by reference TRBV11-2 and TRBJ2-7, the full variable domain reads EAGVAQSPRYKIIEKRQSVAFWCNPISGHATLYWYQQILGQGPKLLIQFQNNGVVDDSQLPKDRFSAERLKGVDSTLKIQPAKLEDSAVYLCASSRTFVDKQYFGPGTRLTVT.

About this clonotype itself: A much larger clone lies a single base off, so this may be a read error. This chain connects TRBV11-2 to TRBJ2-5; 7 bases map to TRBD1. The CDR3 runs 14 residues. The V segment lost 3 bases and the J segment 9 bases; nucleotides outside the gene matches: 10. Germline CDR1 SGHAT, CDR2 FQNNGV. The CDR3 loop is CASSFPGGLEAQYF. In nucleotides, the CDR3 is TGTGCCAGCAGCTTCCCAGGGGGTTTGGAGGCCCAGTACTTC.

This clonotype was found many times. This chain uses TRBV28 with TRBJ2-3, with TRBD1 matching 7 bases. CDR3 length: 19 amino acids. Trimming removed 2 bases from V and 2 bases from J; junction bases left unmatched: 16. Germline lookup yields CDR1 MDHEN and CDR2 SYDVKM. The CDR3 nucleotides read TGTGCCAGCAGTTTAGCCCACGTTCTGGGACAGATTTACACAGATACGCAGTATTTT. This encodes CASSLAHVLGQIYTDTQYF.